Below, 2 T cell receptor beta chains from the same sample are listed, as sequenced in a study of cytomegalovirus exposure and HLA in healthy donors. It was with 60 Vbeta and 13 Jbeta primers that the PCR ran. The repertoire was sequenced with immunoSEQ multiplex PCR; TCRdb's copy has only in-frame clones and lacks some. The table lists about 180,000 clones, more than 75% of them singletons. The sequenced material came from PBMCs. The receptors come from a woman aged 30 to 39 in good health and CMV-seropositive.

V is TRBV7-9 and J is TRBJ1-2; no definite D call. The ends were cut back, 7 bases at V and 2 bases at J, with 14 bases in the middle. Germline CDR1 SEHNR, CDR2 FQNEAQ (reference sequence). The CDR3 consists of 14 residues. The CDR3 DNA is TGTGCCAGCACGGAGGTTCAGATCAACTATGGCTACACCTTC. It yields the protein CASTEVQINYGYTF.

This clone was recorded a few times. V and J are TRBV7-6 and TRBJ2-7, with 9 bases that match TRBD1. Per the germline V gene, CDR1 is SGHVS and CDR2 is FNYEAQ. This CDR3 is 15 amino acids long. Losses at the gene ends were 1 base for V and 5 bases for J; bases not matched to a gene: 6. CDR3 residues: CASSLGTGVNDEQYF. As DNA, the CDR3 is TGTGCCAGCAGCTTAGGGACAGGGGTAAACGACGAGCAGTACTTC. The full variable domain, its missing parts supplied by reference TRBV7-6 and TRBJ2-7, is GAGVSQSPRYKVTKRGQDVALRCDPISGHVSLYWYRQALGQGPEFLTYFNYEAQQDKSGLPNDRFSAERPEGSISTLTIQRTEQRDSAMYRCASSLGTGVNDEQYFGPGTRLTVT.